This T cell receptor (beta chain) was captured in a study of PD-1 blockade in classical Hodgkin lymphoma. The study's findings and limits: Significantly greater TCR diversity emerged by C4D1 in CD4+ cells but not CD8+ cells.

Profiling relied on immunoSEQ multiplex PCR, and the TCRdb table lists in-frame clones only, not all of them. The sample lists roughly 150,000 clones; around 84% were seen once. Every one of the patients relapsed after autologous stem cell transplantation (brentuximab vedotin exposure was variable). To note about this clone: Its antigen is as yet unknown.

This CDR3 is built from 16 residues. The germline gives CDR1 MNHEY, CDR2 SVGAGI. The V and J ends lost 0 bases and 4 bases respectively, with 10 bases between them. The TCR sequence derives from a human donor with classical Hodgkin lymphoma. J is TRBJ2-6 and V is TRBV6-5; D is possibly TRBD1 (6 bases). This specimen consisted of peripheral blood mononuclear cells (PBMCs), obtained before the second cycle of nivolumab. CDR3 in amino acids: CASSYSPGAGANVLTF. DNA for the CDR3: TGTGCCAGCAGTTACTCGCCAGGGGCCGGGGCCAACGTCCTGACTTTC.